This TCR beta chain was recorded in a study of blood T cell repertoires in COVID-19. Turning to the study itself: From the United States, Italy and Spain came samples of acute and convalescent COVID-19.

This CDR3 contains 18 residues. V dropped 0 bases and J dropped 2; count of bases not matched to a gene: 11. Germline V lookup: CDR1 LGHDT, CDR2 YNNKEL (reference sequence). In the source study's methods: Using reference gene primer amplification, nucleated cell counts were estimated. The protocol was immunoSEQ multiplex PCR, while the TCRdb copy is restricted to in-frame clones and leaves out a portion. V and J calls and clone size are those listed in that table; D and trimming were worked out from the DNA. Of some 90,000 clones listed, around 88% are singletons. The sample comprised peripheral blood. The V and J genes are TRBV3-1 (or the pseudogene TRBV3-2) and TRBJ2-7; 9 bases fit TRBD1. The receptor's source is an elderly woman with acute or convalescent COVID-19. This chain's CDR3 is CASSQDLTGGRRTYEQYF. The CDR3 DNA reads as TGTGCCAGCAGCCAAGATTTGACAGGGGGACGCCGTACCTACGAGCAGTACTTC.